This T cell receptor beta chain originates from a study of blood T cell repertoires in COVID-19. Study-level information: COVID-19 samples collected from the United States, Italy and Spain covered acute and convalescent phases. T cells, B-cell-depleted T cells, or PBMCs provided the cDNA or gDNA that served as material.

Generated by immunoSEQ multiplex PCR, the TCRdb table keeps only in-frame clones and is missing some. This sample has about 180,000 clones, with approximately 87% found just once. V was clipped by 6 bases and J by 5 bases; unmatched bases: 7. Germline CDR1 is LGHNA and CDR2 is YSLEER. This CDR3 is built from 17 residues. Source material: peripheral blood. The TCR comes from a man aged 65 to 85 with active or convalescent COVID-19. The chain combines TRBV4-3 with TRBJ2-2, with TRBD2 identical over 15 bases. CDR3 residues: CASSLTGTSGRTGELFF. CDR3 nucleotides: TGCGCCAGCAGTCTTACCGGGACTAGCGGGAGGACCGGGGAGCTGTTTTTT.